This T cell receptor beta chain is drawn from a study of glioma-infiltrating T cells after dendritic cell vaccination. Points from the study as a whole: Higher pretreatment TIL content predicted longer progression-free time and survival.

About this clone: The antigen is not known.

Input was around 2.1 ug genomic DNA, or all available if less. Amplification used 60 V beta primers and 13 J beta primers. Sequenced by immunoSEQ multiplex PCR; TCRdb stores in-frame clones only, minus some. The sample lists fewer than 85,000 clones, 81% occurring once. CDR3 length: 17 residues. V was trimmed by 5 bases and J by 5 bases, leaving 21 bases between them. Germline CDR1 and CDR2: SGHAT and FQNNGV. The source is a human donor with glioblastoma. The starting material was blood, obtained before dendritic cell vaccination. This chain joins TRBV11-2 and TRBJ1-4; D may be TRBD1 (6 bases). The CDR3 coding sequence is TGTGCCAGCAGCCGAAGTACGCGCGGGGGCGCGAATGAAAAACTGTTTTTT. Its translation is CASSRSTRGGANEKLFF. The whole variable domain, filled in from reference TRBV11-2 and TRBJ1-4, reads EAGVAQSPRYKIIEKRQSVAFWCNPISGHATLYWYQQILGQGPKLLIQFQNNGVVDDSQLPKDRFSAERLKGVDSTLKIQPAKLEDSAVYLCASSRSTRGGANEKLFFGSGTQLSVL.